This paragraph covers one T cell receptor beta chain sequence. Its target is unknown. The data were obtained in a study of T cell responses to AZD1222 COVID-19 vaccine. Sequenced by immunoSEQ multiplex PCR; TCRdb stores in-frame clones only, minus some. The data hold roughly 180,000 clones, with about 90% observed a single time. Study conclusions and caveats: Targeting of unmutated variant regions was reportedly seen in nearly half of spike-specific TCRs. At 160-218 and 743-854, vaccine-associated CD4 TCRs were dominant, and they spanned spike. Baseline testing showed seropositivity in only 5 or 6 AZD1222 recipients.

The study pooled second doses at about 4 or about 12 weeks. The sequencing used peripheral blood, collected 28 days after the second AZD1222 dose. The TCR comes from an adult who received the AZD1222 COVID-19 vaccine.

The CDR3 protein is CASTNEYGWRNQPQHF. The CDR3 DNA reads as TGTGCCAGCACCAACGAGTATGGGTGGCGCAATCAGCCCCAGCATTTT. The chain combines TRBV7-9 with TRBJ1-5; D ambiguous. The CDR3 length is 16 residues. Trimming stripped 7 bases from V and 2 bases from J, with 18 bases between. CDR1 is SEHNR and CDR2 is FQNEAQ in the germline V gene (reference sequence).